The 11 T cell receptor beta chains presented below share a single source sample, sequenced in a study of cytomegalovirus exposure and HLA in healthy donors. The PCR employed 60 Vbeta primers together with 13 Jbeta primers. Method: immunoSEQ multiplex PCR; TCRdb's copy keeps in-frame clones and lacks some. The sample shows about 140,000 clones, roughly 80% of them seen only once. The material sequenced was PBMCs. These receptor sequences come from a man in his forties in good health and CMV-seronegative.

The J gene is TRBJ2-5, the V gene TRBV5-4; 7 nucleotides align to TRBD1. In germline, CDR1 is SGHNT, CDR2 YYREEE (reference sequence). V trimming: 7 bases; J trimming: 5 bases; junction bases outside the gene matches: 8. The CDR3 is made up of 13 amino acids. For the CDR3, the DNA is TGTGCCAGCGGGCCAGGGGGTATGGAGACCCAGTACTTC. Protein sequence: CASGPGGMETQYF.

The rearrangement uses TRBV28 and TRBJ1-1; a possible D gene is TRBD1 (5 bases). The CDR3 runs to 16 residues. Germline CDR1 and CDR2: MDHEN and SYDVKM. V was trimmed by 6 bases and J by 1 base, leaving 18 bases between them. Here the CDR3 reads CASSGRGGDQNTEAFF. The CDR3 DNA sequence: TGTGCCAGCAGCGGCCGGGGGGGGGACCAGAACACTGAAGCTTTCTTT.

The J gene is TRBJ2-2, the V gene TRBV27; D is perhaps TRBD1 (6 bases). CDR3 size: 14 residues. V dropped 4 bases and J dropped 6 bases, with 12 bases sitting between them. The germline gives CDR1 MNHEY, CDR2 SMNVEV (reference sequence). The CDR3 here is CASSYAGEAGELFF. Written as DNA, the CDR3 is TGTGCCAGCAGTTACGCAGGGGAAGCCGGGGAGCTGTTTTTT.

This chain connects TRBV7-9 to TRBJ1-5; maybe TRBD1 (6 bases). There are 14 residues in the CDR3. Trimming removed 8 bases from V and 0 bases from J, with 11 bases in between. Germline V gives CDR1 SEHNR, CDR2 FQNEAQ (reference sequence). CDR3 sequence (DNA): TGTGCCAGCCAGGGGAGCGGTAGCAATCAGCCCCAGCATTTT. Protein sequence: CASQGSGSNQPQHF.

The chain couples TRBV19 to TRBJ1-5; possibly TRBD1 for D (6 bases). The V end was cut by 0 bases, the J end by 4 bases, with 10 bases between. This CDR3 has 15 amino acids. Germline CDR1 and CDR2: LNHDA and SQIVND (reference sequence). The CDR3: CASSIDQGWNQPQHF. The CDR3 nucleotides read TGTGCCAGTAGTATAGACCAGGGGTGGAATCAGCCCCAGCATTTT.

The chain links TRBV7-2 to TRBJ1-5, with TRBD1 matching over 10 bases. The CDR3 loop spans 14 amino acids. With 3 bases clipped from V and 7 bases from J, the junction kept 3 bases outside the gene matches. Per the germline V gene, CDR1 is SGHTA and CDR2 is FQGNSA. The chain's CDR3 is CASSFGQGGQPQHF. CDR3 sequence (DNA): TGTGCCAGCAGCTTCGGACAGGGGGGGCAGCCCCAGCATTTT.

This clone appeared a few times. The rearrangement links TRBV10-3 to TRBJ2-1, with 8 bases that match TRBD2. The CDR3 sequence is 14 residues long. Germline loops: CDR1 ENHRY, CDR2 SYGVKD. Trimming took 2 bases from V and 9 from J; bases not matched to a gene: 6. CDR3 region: CAISETGGPGEQFF. CDR3 nucleotide sequence: TGTGCCATCAGTGAGACGGGGGGGCCAGGTGAGCAGTTCTTC.

The chain combines TRBV20-1 with TRBJ1-1; 7 bases line up with TRBD1. V lost 2 bases, J lost 8 bases, and 2 bases stayed unmatched. The CDR3 loop spans 11 amino acids. Looked up from germline, CDR1 is DFQATT and CDR2 is SNEGSKA (reference sequence). CDR3 protein: CSARRTGEAFF. The CDR3 DNA reads as TGCAGTGCTAGAAGGACAGGCGAAGCTTTCTTT.

The chain links TRBV6-6 to TRBJ1-2, with a tentative D call TRBD1 (6 bases). The V gene lost 6 bases and the J gene lost 6 bases, with 14 bases spanning the gap. The CDR3 length is 13 residues. CDR1 MNHNY and CDR2 SVGAGI come from the germline V gene (reference sequence). The CDR3 loop reads CASRVDRGDGYTF. DNA for the CDR3: TGTGCCAGCAGAGTGGACAGAGGAGATGGCTACACCTTC.

This chain connects TRBV19 to TRBJ1-3; 9 nucleotides match TRBD1. This CDR3 has 19 residues. Germline-derived CDR1 and CDR2 are LNHDA and SQIVND (reference sequence). V lost 4 bases to trimming and J lost 2 bases; unmatched junction nucleotides: 15. The chain's CDR3 is CASSTSRSTGGKAGNTIYF. DNA of the CDR3: TGTGCCAGTAGTACGTCACGATCTACAGGGGGCAAGGCTGGAAACACCATATATTTT.

This rearrangement joins TRBV9 to TRBJ2-5; 8 nucleotides line up with TRBD1. CDR3 length equals 17 residues. Germline CDR1 and CDR2: SGDLS and YYNGEE. V trimming: 0 bases; J trimming: 5 bases; junction bases outside the gene matches: 12. CDR3 in amino acids: CASSVELGTGGWETQYF. The CDR3 region has the DNA TGTGCCAGCAGCGTAGAGTTAGGGACAGGAGGCTGGGAGACCCAGTACTTC.